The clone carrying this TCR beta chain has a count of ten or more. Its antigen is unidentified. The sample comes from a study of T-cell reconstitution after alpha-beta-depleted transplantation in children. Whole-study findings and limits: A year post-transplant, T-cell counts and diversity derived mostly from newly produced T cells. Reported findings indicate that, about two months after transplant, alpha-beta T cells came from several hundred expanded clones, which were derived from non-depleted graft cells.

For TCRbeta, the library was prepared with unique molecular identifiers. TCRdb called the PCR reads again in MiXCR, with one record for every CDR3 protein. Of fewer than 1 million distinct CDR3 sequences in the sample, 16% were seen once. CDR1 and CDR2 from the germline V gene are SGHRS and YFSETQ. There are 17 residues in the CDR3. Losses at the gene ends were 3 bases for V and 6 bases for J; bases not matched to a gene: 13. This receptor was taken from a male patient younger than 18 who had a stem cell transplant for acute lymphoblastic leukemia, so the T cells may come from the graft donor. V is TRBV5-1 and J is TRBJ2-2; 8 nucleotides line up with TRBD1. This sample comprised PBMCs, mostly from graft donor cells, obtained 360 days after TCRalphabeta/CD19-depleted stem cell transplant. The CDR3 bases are TGCGCCAGCAGCTGGCCTTTACGACAGGGGTCGGCCGGGGAGCTGTTTTTT. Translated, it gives CASSWPLRQGSAGELFF.